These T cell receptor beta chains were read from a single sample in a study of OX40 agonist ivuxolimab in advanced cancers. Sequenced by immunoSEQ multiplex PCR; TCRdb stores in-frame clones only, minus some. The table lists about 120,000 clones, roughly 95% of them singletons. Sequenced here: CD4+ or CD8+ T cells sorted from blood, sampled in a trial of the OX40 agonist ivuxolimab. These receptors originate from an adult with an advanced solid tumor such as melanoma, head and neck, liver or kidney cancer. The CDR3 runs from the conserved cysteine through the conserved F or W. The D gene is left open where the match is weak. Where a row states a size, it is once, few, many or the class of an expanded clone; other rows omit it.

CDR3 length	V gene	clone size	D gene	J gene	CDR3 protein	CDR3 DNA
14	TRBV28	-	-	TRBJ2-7	CASSYRGEAGRQYF	TGTGCCAGCAGTTACCGTGGGGAGGCAGGAAGGCAGTACTTC
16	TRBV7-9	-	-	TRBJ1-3	CASSLAPRHQGNTIYF	TGTGCCAGCAGCTTAGCGCCCCGGCACCAAGGAAACACCATATATTTT
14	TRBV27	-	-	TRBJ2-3	CASSLRRGTDTQYF	TGTGCCAGCAGCCTCCGCCGTGGGACAGATACGCAGTATTTT
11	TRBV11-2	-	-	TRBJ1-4	CASSSRGWVFF	TGTGCCAGCAGCTCCCGAGGGTGGGTGTTTTTT
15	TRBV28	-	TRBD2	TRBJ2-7	CASSPTSGGAYEQYF	TGTGCCAGCAGCCCTACTAGCGGGGGGGCCTACGAGCAGTACTTC
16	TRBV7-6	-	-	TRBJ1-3	CASSLGLGQAGNTIYF	TGTGCCAGCAGCTTAGGGCTGGGTCAGGCAGGAAACACCATATATTTT
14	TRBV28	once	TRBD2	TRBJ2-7	CASSLGLGFYEQYF	TGTGCCAGCAGTTTAGGACTAGGATTCTACGAGCAGTACTTC
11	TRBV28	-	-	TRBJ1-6	CASLGSSPLHF	TGTGCCAGCCTAGGTAGTTCACCCCTCCACTTT
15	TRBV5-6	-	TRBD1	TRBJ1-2	CASSLRQGSNYGYTF	TGTGCCAGCAGCTTGCGACAGGGCAGTAACTATGGCTACACCTTC
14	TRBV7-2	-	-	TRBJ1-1	CASSPRGGNTEAFF	TGTGCCAGCAGCCCAAGGGGGGGGAACACTGAAGCTTTCTTT
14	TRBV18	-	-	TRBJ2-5	CASSPGQGGETQYF	TGTGCCAGCTCACCCGGACAGGGAGGGGAGACCCAGTACTTC
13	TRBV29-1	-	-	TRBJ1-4	CSVAGAANEKLFF	TGCAGCGTTGCAGGGGCAGCAAATGAAAAACTGTTTTTT
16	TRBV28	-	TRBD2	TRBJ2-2	CASIRGGGSSTGELFF	TGTGCCAGCATTCGCGGGGGAGGCTCGAGCACCGGGGAGCTGTTTTTT
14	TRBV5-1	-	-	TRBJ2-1	CASSQGQSYNEQFF	TGCGCCAGCAGCCAAGGACAGAGCTACAATGAGCAGTTCTTC
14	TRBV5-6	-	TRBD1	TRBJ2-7	CASSYSAGGYEQYF	TGTGCCAGCAGCTATTCTGCAGGGGGCTACGAGCAGTACTTC
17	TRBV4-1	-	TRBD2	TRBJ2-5	CASSQRLQAGGPETQYF	TGCGCCAGCAGCCAACGACTTCAGGCGGGAGGGCCGGAGACCCAGTACTTC
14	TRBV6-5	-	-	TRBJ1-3	CASSYSRSGNTIYF	TGTGCCAGCAGTTACTCAAGGTCTGGAAACACCATATATTTT
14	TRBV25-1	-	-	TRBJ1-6	CASSERTGNSPLHF	TGTGCCAGCAGTGAGAGAACAGGAAATTCACCCCTCCACTTT
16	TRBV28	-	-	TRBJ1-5	CASSLAEGLRFQPQHF	TGTGCCAGCAGTCTCGCCGAGGGACTCAGGTTTCAGCCCCAGCATTTT
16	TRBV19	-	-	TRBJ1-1	CASSIYFRGRNTEAFF	TGTGCCAGTAGTATTTATTTCCGGGGGAGGAACACTGAAGCTTTCTTT
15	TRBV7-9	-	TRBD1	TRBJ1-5	CASSGTGYSNQPQHF	TGTGCCAGCAGCGGGACAGGTTATAGCAATCAGCCCCAGCATTTT
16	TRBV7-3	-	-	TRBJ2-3	CASSLRQGGGTDTQYF	TGTGCCAGCAGCTTAAGGCAGGGAGGAGGCACAGATACGCAGTATTTT
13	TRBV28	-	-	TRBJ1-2	CASTLGAAYGYTF	TGTGCCAGCACCCTAGGGGCAGCCTATGGCTACACCTTC
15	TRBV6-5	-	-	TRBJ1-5	CASSYPGQTNQPQHF	TGTGCCAGCAGTTACCCTGGACAGACTAATCAGCCCCAGCATTTT
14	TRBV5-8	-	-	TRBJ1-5	CASTGWGSNQPQHF	TGTGCCAGCACAGGGTGGGGGAGCAATCAGCCCCAGCATTTT
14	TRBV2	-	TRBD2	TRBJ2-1	CARGGTSGSDEQFF	TGTGCCAGAGGGGGGACTAGCGGGAGCGATGAGCAGTTCTTC
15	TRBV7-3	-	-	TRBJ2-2	CASSRAAGNTGELFF	TGTGCCAGCAGCCGCGCGGCGGGGAACACCGGGGAGCTGTTTTTT
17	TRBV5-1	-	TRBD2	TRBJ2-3	CASMPTARGGRVDTQYF	TGCGCCAGCATGCCAACGGCGCGGGGGGGCCGGGTAGATACGCAGTATTTT